This T cell receptor (beta chain) was profiled in a study of blood T cell repertoires in COVID-19 (dated by TCRdb to the early 2020s). About the study as a whole: The collaborator samples originated in the United States, Italy and Spain and spanned the acute and convalescent phases of COVID-19. The prospective study material was composed of cDNA or gDNA derived from T cells, B-cell-depleted T cells, or PBMCs. The dataset comprised deeply sampled blood TCRbeta repertoires from subjects exposed to, actively infected with, or recovered from COVID-19. The repertoires were made available in a free public database intended to serve as a resource for research on the immune response to SARS-CoV-2. Samples came from the ongoing ImmuneRACE study (first 160 participants) plus 1,254 subjects from 6 global collaborators. A de-identified subject ID, COVID-19 status, age in years and sex were almost always included in the sample metadata. Where HLA class I and class II types were available, the types were taken from metadata supplied by the sample provider, not from assay-based typing. On the study overall, not on this receptor specifically: The amount of clinical and demographic metadata varied by source and participant and was provided uncurated.

Trimming removed 3 bases from V and 10 bases from J; the gene matches leave 8 bases unexplained. The CDR3 starts with the cysteine, ends with the phenylalanine, and has 15 residues. Just CDR3 DNA is preserved here, 45 bases in frame from base 1. The germline V gene encodes CDR1 SGHNT and CDR2 YYREEE (reference sequence). Collaborating institutions collected whole blood in K2EDTA tubes following their own protocols. For TCRbeta analysis, collaborators shipped samples as frozen whole blood, isolated PBMCs, or DNA extracted from either of those sample types. The immunoSEQ Assay, a bias-controlled multiplex PCR, was used to amplify TCRbeta CDR3 regions from genomic DNA. The published analysis was carried out like this. The number of nucleated cells in each sample was estimated from the amplification of reference gene primers within the assay. Sequence reads were collapsed and filtered to measure the absolute abundance of every unique TCRbeta CDR3 rearrangement. For each sample, productive Simpson clonality was calculated as the square root of Simpson's diversity index across productive rearrangements. This is the immuneACCESS table as TCRdb keeps it, with only in-frame sequences that have V and J called. A part of the clones is gone; compared with another copy, unresolved V genes explain less than half, and the rest is unexplained. V and J calls and clone size are copied from that table; D and trimming were computed from the DNA. The sample table records some 210,000 clones; more than 70% of these occur just once. The top ten clonotypes cover 2.5% to 3% of the sample.

About this clone: Its antigen remains unidentified. Nothing much larger sits one base from this clone, and base qualities are not available.

The V gene is TRBV5-4 and the J gene is TRBJ2-3; the central 13 bases match TRBD2. The TCR was taken from a man in his fifties with active or convalescent COVID-19. Source material: peripheral blood. The nucleotide sequence is TGTGCCAGCAGCTCCCGACTAGCGGGGGGCCTGGCGCAGTATTTT. Translated, this is CASSSRLAGGLAQYF.